This TCR beta chain is drawn from a study of T cells in localized non-small cell lung cancer. Study-wide findings and caveats: Appearance in adjacent lung was seen for a median around 60 of the top 100 tumor clones. The study found T cell clonality highest in uninvolved adjacent lung, above tumor. The study linked higher blood T cell density to longer overall survival. The tumor had only one region sequenced, so heterogeneity remains possible.

Concerning this clone itself: Antigen unknown.

Some clones are missing from TCRdb's copy, which holds only in-frame ones; the method was immunoSEQ multiplex PCR. The top ten hold roughly 4.5% of the sample, which has approximately 19,000 clones, roughly 83% seen once. This clonotype was obtained from a man aged 40 to 69 with stage I lung adenocarcinoma. The sequencing used peripheral blood, collected before any cancer treatment.

For the CDR3, the DNA is TGCGCCAGCGCGGGCGAAAACATTCAGTACTTC. The encoded protein is CASAGENIQYF. The rearrangement joins TRBV5-1 to TRBJ2-4, with D possibly matching TRBD2 (5 bases). Per germline, CDR1 SGHRS and CDR2 YFSETQ. This CDR3 spans 11 amino acids. Trimming removed 7 bases from V and 5 bases from J, with 7 bases in between. The full variable domain, completed using reference TRBV5-1 and TRBJ2-4, is KAGVTQTPRYLIKTRGQQVTLSCSPISGHRSVSWYQQTPGQGLQFLFEYFSETQRNKGNFPGRFSGRQFSNSRSEMNVSTLELGDSALYLCASAGENIQYFGAGTRLSVL.